Each of the 14 T cell receptor beta chains below was sequenced from the same sample in a study of beta chain features in type 1 diabetes. Regarding the study as a whole: Among all four CD4+ subsets, Type 1 diabetes patients had TCRB CDR3s that were moderately but significantly shorter.

Expressed TCRB transcripts were sequenced because the isolated RNA had all been reverse transcribed beforehand. Repertoires were generated with immunoSEQ multiplex PCR, while TCRdb's copy carries only in-frame clones and drops some. The sample holds about 400,000 clones; about 12% are singletons and the top ten take 0.0095% to 0.012%. Which antigens these TCRs recognize remains unknown. Sequencing used naive CD4+ T cells from blood. Receptors originate from a woman under 30 with type 1 diabetes.

This clone was detected a few times. V usage is TRBV15 and J usage is TRBJ2-7, with 9 bases fitting TRBD1. Germline loops: CDR1 LNHNV, CDR2 YYDKDF (reference sequence). J gave up 4 bases and V 5 bases, and 9 bases lay outside the gene matches. The CDR3 has 15 residues. The chain's CDR3 is CATSAETGGGYEQYF. CDR3 in DNA: TGTGCCACCAGCGCAGAGACAGGGGGTGGGTACGAGCAGTACTTC. The variable domain in full, with the rest retrieved from reference TRBV15 and TRBJ2-7, is DAMVIQNPRYQVTQFGKPVTLSCSQTLNHNVMYWYQQKSSQAPKLLFHYYDKDFNNEADTPDNFQSRRPNTSFCFLDIRSPGLGDTAMYLCATSAETGGGYEQYFGPGTRLTVT.

This sequence joins TRBV5-4 and TRBJ2-2; TRBD2 matches at 7 bases. Germline V gene lookup returns CDR1 SGHNT and CDR2 YYREEE (reference sequence). With V trimmed by 5 bases and J by 6 bases, 7 bases remained unmatched. The length of the CDR3 is 14 residues. The CDR3 protein is CASSPRGGPGELFF. The CDR3, as DNA: TGTGCCAGCAGTCCCCGGGGAGGGCCCGGGGAGCTGTTTTTT.

This clone was observed a few times. V and J are TRBV9 and TRBJ2-7, with 7 positions matching TRBD1. Trimming removed 4 bases from V and 2 bases from J; junction bases left unmatched: 6. Germline V gene sequence: CDR1 SGDLS, CDR2 YYNGEE. CDR3 length equals 14 residues. The CDR3 nucleotides read TGTGCCAGCAGCCCCAGAAGGGGGCCCTACGAGCAGTACTTC. Protein product: CASSPRRGPYEQYF.

This clone came up a few times. This sequence joins TRBV29-1 and TRBJ1-5; 7 bases match TRBD1. V trimming: 4 bases; J trimming: 3 bases; junction bases outside the gene matches: 3. The CDR3 is made up of 13 amino acids. CDR1 and CDR2 (germline): SQVTM, ANQGSEA. The CDR3 here is CSVGDSYNQPQHF. The CDR3 bases are TGCAGCGTTGGGGACAGTTACAATCAGCCCCAGCATTTT.

The chain is built from TRBV11-3 and TRBJ2-7; the match to TRBD1 covers 8 bases. The germline gives CDR1 SGHNT, CDR2 YENEEA. After removal of 5 bases from V and 3 bases from J, the junction contained 9 bases not matched to a gene. The CDR3 loop spans 15 amino acids. CDR3 DNA: TGTGCCAGCAGCCCGCTGGGACAGGAACACTACGAGCAGTACTTC. Encoded protein: CASSPLGQEHYEQYF.

V and J are TRBV7-9 and TRBJ2-3, with 7 bases lining up with TRBD2. The trim removed 3 bases at V and 9 bases at J, leaving 9 bases unmatched. CDR1 is SEHNR, CDR2 FQNEAQ, per germline (reference sequence). The CDR3 is made up of 14 amino acids. The CDR3 DNA sequence: TGTGCCAGCAGCTTTACCCGGACTAGTCCAACGCAGTATTTT. It codes for CASSFTRTSPTQYF.

The gene calls are TRBV7-9 and TRBJ2-2; D is uncertain. CDR3 length: 13 residues. The germline CDR1 and CDR2 sequences are SEHNR and FQNEAQ (reference sequence). V lost 5 bases and J lost 6, with 10 bases in between. CDR3 DNA sequence: TGTGCCAGCAGCCGAACGGTTGCCGGGGAGCTGTTTTTT. Encoded protein: CASSRTVAGELFF.

This clone was seen once. CDR3 sequence reads: CAISEQDTLNEQFF. The CDR3 DNA reads as TGTGCCATCAGTGAACAGGATACACTTAATGAGCAGTTCTTC. This rearrangement joins TRBV10-3 to TRBJ2-1, with TRBD1 as a possible D gene (5 bases). CDR3 length: 14 residues. V lost 3 bases, J lost 7 bases, and 13 bases lay in between. Germline assignment: CDR1 ENHRY and CDR2 SYGVKD.

On this clone: Other DNA sequences in this specimen translate into the identical CDR3. V is TRBV28 and J is TRBJ2-1; D gene uncertain. The CDR3 length is 15 residues. Germline V CDR1 and CDR2: MDHEN, SYDVKM. Trimming removed 3 bases at V and 0 bases at J, with 9 bases between. The CDR3 loop reads CASSFGGSSYNEQFF. CDR3 bases: TGTGCCAGCAGTTTCGGCGGAAGCTCCTACAATGAGCAGTTCTTC.

This clone has more than one count but fewer than ten. The genes are TRBV9 and TRBJ1-2; TRBD1 matches 9 bases. Unmatched junction bases numbered 5, after V lost 5 bases and J lost 6 bases. The CDR3 consists of 13 residues. Per the germline V gene, CDR1 is SGDLS and CDR2 is YYNGEE. The chain's CDR3 is CASRDGTGNGYTF. CDR3 DNA: TGTGCCAGCAGGGACGGGACAGGGAATGGCTACACCTTC.

The J gene is TRBJ2-4, the V gene TRBV6-6; D is unclear. The CDR3 spans 12 residues. The germline CDR1 and CDR2 sequences are MNHNY and SVGAGI (reference sequence). V was shortened by 6 bases and J by 4 bases, with 7 bases between the two germline ends. The CDR3 coding sequence is TGTGCCAGCAGCGAACAGAAAAACATTCAGTACTTC. Its translation is CASSEQKNIQYF.

V gene TRBV11-2 combines with J gene TRBJ2-1; weak D call: TRBD2 (6 bases). The CDR3 is 15 amino acids. The V gene lost 8 bases and the J gene lost 8 bases, with 22 bases spanning the gap. In germline, CDR1 is SGHAT, CDR2 FQNNGV. Here the CDR3 reads CASGQTGAPGHEQFF. CDR3 bases: TGTGCCAGCGGGCAGACGGGAGCCCCGGGACATGAGCAGTTCTTC.

The genes are TRBV29-1 and TRBJ1-2, with D perhaps matching TRBD1 (5 bases). Germline V gene sequence: CDR1 SQVTM, CDR2 ANQGSEA. V lost 5 bases to trimming and J lost 0 bases, with 13 bases between them. The CDR3 spans 14 residues. DNA of the CDR3: TGCAGCGTTCCCCGGGGGGGAGCTAACTATGGCTACACCTTC. It is translated as CSVPRGGANYGYTF.

V gene TRBV5-1 combines with J gene TRBJ2-5; D perhaps matches TRBD2 (6 bases). From germline, CDR1 is SGHRS and CDR2 YFSETQ. The CDR3 consists of 13 residues. Trimming cost V 2 bases and J 5 bases, with 10 bases left between them. This chain's CDR3 is CASSFRRAETQYF. The CDR3 DNA reads as TGCGCCAGCAGCTTCAGGAGGGCCGAGACCCAGTACTTC. Complete variable domain (other parts from reference TRBV5-1 and TRBJ2-5): KAGVTQTPRYLIKTRGQQVTLSCSPISGHRSVSWYQQTPGQGLQFLFEYFSETQRNKGNFPGRFSGRQFSNSRSEMNVSTLELGDSALYLCASSFRRAETQYFGPGTRLLVL.